The sequence of this T cell receptor (beta chain) was determined in a study of cytomegalovirus exposure and HLA in healthy donors. Study results and limitations: Among TCR sequences, most were rare, though some public TCRs appeared in many donors. TCR beta chains numbering more than 150 were designated cytomegalovirus-associated.

Here immunoSEQ multiplex PCR was the method, and the copy in TCRdb shows in-frame clones only, minus some. Of more than 85,000 clones listed, about 94% are singletons. A note on this clone: Its target is not known.

V lost 5 bases and J lost 11, with 16 bases in between. The CDR3 is 13 residues long. Looked up from germline, CDR1 is MNHEY and CDR2 is SMNVEV (reference sequence). The sequenced sample consisted of PBMCs. This TCR derives from a woman aged 18-29 years in good health and CMV-seronegative. The gene calls are TRBV27 and TRBJ2-1, with D maybe TRBD2 (6 bases). In DNA, the CDR3 is TGTGCCAGCAGTCCCGGGACTGGGGGGAAGCAGTTCTTC. Protein product: CASSPGTGGKQFF.